This T cell receptor (beta chain) is from a study of CD4 T cells in relation to SARS-CoV-2 and coronaviruses. Across the study: After nine to eleven days of antigen culture, PBMC TCR beta CDR3s were sequenced. Shared crossreactive spike epitopes were mapped to their HLA restriction.

About this clone: Its cognate antigen is unknown.

TCRdb's table, derived via immunoSEQ multiplex PCR, lists solely in-frame clones and lacks some. The table lists some 28,000 clones, about 79% of them singletons. Germline V lookup: CDR1 KGHSH, CDR2 LQKENI. Trimming at V came to 2 bases and at J to 0 bases, leaving 4 bases not matched to a gene. CDR3 length: 16 amino acids. Before the COVID-19 pandemic, during about 2011-2019, CD4+ T cells were taken from unexposed donors. CD4+ T cells were isolated from the cells after around 9 days of culture. Testing used SARS-CoV-2 S/N and four cold-coronavirus spikes on unexposed-donor CD4+ T cells, cells permitting. Fresh IL-2 medium replaced half the medium on days 3 and 7.

The source of this sequence is a human donor in good health. The chain combines TRBV18 with TRBJ2-1; 7 nucleotides agree with TRBD2. The sample comprised CD4+ T cells from PBMCs, cultured in vitro. In DNA, the CDR3 is TGTGCCAGCTCACCATCCACTAGCGTCTCCTACAATGAGCAGTTCTTC. Protein product: CASSPSTSVSYNEQFF.